The 28 T cell receptor beta chains below were found in one sample sequenced in a study of metastatic and nonmetastatic thyroid tumors (dated by TCRdb to the early 2020s). Library generation was performed with PCR. This sample was sequenced with an Illumina HiSeq 4000. TCRdb reran the public reads through fastp at Q25 and MiXCR, keeping productive beta chains. The sample yields tens of thousands of clones; about a third were counted once. Over 25% of the sample belongs to the ten largest clones. None of the patients had been given any treatment before thyroid surgery. Sequenced material: tumor tissue. The receptors come from a female donor with papillary thyroid cancer or a benign thyroid nodule (not recorded which). Some clones in this sample may be carry-over from other donors' samples.

This chain links TRBV7-9 with TRBJ2-2; D is undetermined. The CDR3 runs to 14 residues. Germline assignment: CDR1 SEHNR and CDR2 FQNEAQ (reference sequence). The V and J ends lost 5 bases and 0 bases respectively, with 7 bases between them. CDR3 sequence: CASSKGTNTGELFF. The DNA of the CDR3 is TGTGCCAGCAGCAAAGGGACGAACACCGGGGAGCTGTTTTTT.

This chain uses TRBV12-3 or TRBV12-4 with TRBJ1-2, with TRBD1 matching 7 bases. CDR3 length: 13 amino acids. J lost 2 bases, V lost 6 bases, and 3 bases had no gene match. The CDR3: CASRGDSNYGYTF. In DNA form, the CDR3 reads TGTGCCAGCAGGGGGGACAGCAACTATGGCTACACCTTC.

Only a few counts were recorded for this clone. This chain connects TRBV6-1 to TRBJ1-1; 7 bases are a match to TRBD1. The germline V gene has CDR1 MNHNS and CDR2 SASEGT. V was pared by 7 bases and J by 5 bases, with 4 bases of the junction left unmatched. The CDR3 consists of 12 residues. The CDR3 nucleotides read TGTGCCAGCACAGACAGGGTAACTGAAGCTTTCTTT. Its protein product is CASTDRVTEAFF.

This clone was observed a few times. The chain employs TRBV6-6 and TRBJ1-6, with 7 bases fitting TRBD1. Germline V lookup: CDR1 MNHNY, CDR2 SVGAGI (reference sequence). V lost 1 base to trimming and J lost 8 bases; unmatched junction nucleotides: 8. This CDR3 region has 16 residues. The CDR3: CASSYLQGIWYSPLHF. CDR3 coding DNA: TGTGCCAGCAGTTACTTACAGGGGATTTGGTATTCACCCCTCCACTTT.

This clone was counted only a few times. The DNA of the CDR3 is TGTGCCAGCTGGCCGGACAGGGTATACGAGCAGTACTTC. It encodes CASWPDRVYEQYF. The rearrangement joins TRBV25-1 to TRBJ2-7; 8 nucleotides agree with TRBD1. The length of the CDR3 is 13 residues. Germline V gene sequence: CDR1 MGHDK, CDR2 SYGVNS. V dropped 8 bases and J dropped 4; count of bases not matched to a gene: 7.

This clone came up a few times. The rearrangement joins TRBV6-1 to TRBJ2-2; no clear D gene. V gave up 4 bases and J gave up 3 bases, with 9 bases separating them. Per the germline V gene, CDR1 is MNHNS and CDR2 is SASEGT. The CDR3 is 14 amino acids. CDR3 DNA sequence: TGTGCCAGCAGTGCCCTCAGTGACACCGGGGAGCTGTTTTTT. This codes for CASSALSDTGELFF.

This chain links TRBV24-1 with TRBJ2-1; 9 bases are shared with TRBD2. The CDR3 spans 16 residues. CDR1 KGHDR and CDR2 SFDVKD come from the germline V gene. J was trimmed by 4 bases and V by 0 bases; bases with no gene match: 3. The CDR3, as DNA: TGTGCCACCAGTGATTTGACTAGCGGGCCGTACAATGAGCAGTTCTTC. Protein product: CATSDLTSGPYNEQFF.

This chain uses TRBV29-1 with TRBJ2-2; D might be TRBD1 (5 bases). V was pared by 6 bases and J by 2 bases, with 10 bases between. The CDR3 runs 13 residues. The germline V gene encodes CDR1 SQVTM and CDR2 ANQGSEA. The DNA of the CDR3 is TGCAGCGTGAAGACAGCAAACACCGGGGAGCTGTTTTTT. This encodes CSVKTANTGELFF.

This rearrangement joins TRBV2 to TRBJ1-5; TRBD1 agrees at 8 bases. This CDR3 has 16 amino acids. The trim removed 4 bases at V and 7 bases at J, leaving 12 bases unmatched. Germline V CDR1 and CDR2: SNHLY, FYNNEI. CDR3 sequence: CASSGPNRGEWQPQHF. For the CDR3, the DNA is TGTGCCAGCAGTGGTCCGAACAGGGGGGAATGGCAGCCCCAGCATTTT.

This clone was recorded a few times. The rearrangement links TRBV6-1 to TRBJ1-1; D ambiguous. From germline, CDR1 is MNHNS and CDR2 SASEGT. CDR3 length: 14 residues. Trimming cost V 2 bases and J 5 bases, with 12 bases left between them. The CDR3, as DNA: TGTGCCAGCAGTGAACGGTGGTTAGGGACTGAAGCTTTCTTT. Protein product: CASSERWLGTEAFF.

The chain is built from TRBV30 and TRBJ1-2; D is undetermined. The CDR3 totals 14 residues. Germline assignment: CDR1 GTSNPN and CDR2 SVGIG (reference sequence). V was trimmed by 2 bases and J by 6 bases, leaving 16 bases between them. This CDR3 is CAWSQAGVPNGYTF. The CDR3, as DNA: TGTGCCTGGAGTCAAGCCGGGGTACCCAATGGCTACACCTTC.

This clone has only a few counts. The chain uses TRBV6-2 or TRBV6-3 and TRBJ1-2; 7 positions agree with TRBD1. Germline V CDR1 and CDR2: MNHEY, SVGEGT. V shed 4 bases and J 4 bases; nucleotides not matched to a gene: 12. The CDR3 contains 16 residues. The CDR3 spells CASSSTLEGATYGYTF. In DNA, the CDR3 is TGTGCCAGCAGTTCCACTTTAGAGGGGGCGACCTATGGCTACACCTTC.

This clone was seen only a few times. The chain combines TRBV6-2 or TRBV6-3 with TRBJ2-7; 9 nucleotides match TRBD2. This CDR3 contains 14 residues. Trimming took 7 bases from V and 7 from J; bases not matched to a gene: 11. The germline gives CDR1 MNHEY, CDR2 SVGEGT. The CDR3 region has the DNA TGTGCCAGCATAAGTAGCGGGAGATATCGGGAGCAGTACTTC. It specifies CASISSGRYREQYF.

This clone was recorded once. V is TRBV7-9 and J is TRBJ2-7, with 11 positions matching TRBD2. This CDR3 is built from 14 residues. V lost 5 bases and J lost 2; bases outside the gene matches: 2. Germline V lookup: CDR1 SEHNR, CDR2 FQNEAQ (reference sequence). The CDR3 coding sequence is TGTGCCAGCAGCCCTAGCGGGGGGACCTACGAGCAGTACTTC. As protein: CASSPSGGTYEQYF.

The chain uses TRBV2 and TRBJ2-7, with 9 bases matching TRBD1. V shed 8 bases and J 5 bases; nucleotides not matched to a gene: 10. Per germline, CDR1 SNHLY and CDR2 FYNNEI. The CDR3 spans 14 residues. In DNA, the CDR3 is TGTGCCAGCTTGTCGGGACAGGGAAGTCACGAGCAGTACTTC. Translated: CASLSGQGSHEQYF.

The chain employs TRBV12-3 or TRBV12-4 and TRBJ1-1; no reliable D call. The CDR3 length is 15 residues. Trimming took off 4 bases at V and 3 bases at J, with 15 bases between the two ends. CDR3 amino acids: CASSSWKFRYTEAFF. The CDR3 DNA reads TGTGCCAGCAGTTCTTGGAAGTTTCGTTACACTGAAGCTTTCTTT.

Only a few counts were recorded for this clone. The V gene is TRBV28, the J gene TRBJ2-5, with TRBD1 identical over 9 bases. Germline V gene lookup returns CDR1 MDHEN and CDR2 SYDVKM. Unmatched junction bases numbered 6, after V lost 0 bases and J lost 4 bases. The CDR3 consists of 16 residues. CDR3 bases: TGTGCCAGCAGTTTATGGGGACAGGGTATACGAGAGACCCAGTACTTC. Residues: CASSLWGQGIRETQYF.

The chain combines TRBV6-1 with TRBJ2-7, with TRBD1 matching over 7 bases. Germline V lookup: CDR1 MNHNS, CDR2 SASEGT. V shed 1 base, J shed 2 bases, and the junction held 5 bases outside the gene matches. This CDR3 has 15 amino acids. The CDR3 reads CASSEGGGETYEQYF. The CDR3 bases are TGTGCCAGCAGTGAAGGAGGGGGCGAAACCTACGAGCAGTACTTC.

The chain recombines TRBV25-1 with TRBJ2-3, with D unresolved. CDR1 and CDR2 from the germline V gene are MGHDK and SYGVNS. The CDR3 totals 14 residues. With 1 base removed from V and 1 base from J, the gap between germline ends came to 6 bases. The CDR3 nucleotides are TGTGCCAGCAGTGAATCCGTGCGCACAGATACGCAGTATTTT. Residues: CASSESVRTDTQYF.

The chain uses TRBV20-1 and TRBJ1-2, with TRBD1 matching over 7 bases. CDR3 length: 15 amino acids. With V trimmed by 5 bases and J by 4 bases, 13 bases remained unmatched. Germline V lookup: CDR1 DFQATT, CDR2 SNEGSKA (reference sequence). The CDR3, as DNA: TGCAGTGCTTACAGGACAGGAGGAGTTGGCTATGGCTACACCTTC. Translation: CSAYRTGGVGYGYTF.

The chain has TRBV24-1 and TRBJ2-3; TRBD1 agrees at 9 bases. Germline V gene lookup returns CDR1 KGHDR and CDR2 SFDVKD. This CDR3 has 16 amino acids. Germline trimming cut 2 bases from V and 6 bases from J; bases unmatched to any gene: 8. CDR3 amino acids: CATSDWGTGNGDTQYF. The CDR3 DNA reads TGTGCCACCAGTGATTGGGGGACAGGGAACGGGGATACGCAGTATTTT.

The V and J genes are TRBV20-1 and TRBJ2-1; D is ambiguous. The CDR3 runs to 16 residues. V was clipped by 2 bases and J by 4 bases, with 18 bases between them. The V gene's germline CDR1 is DFQATT and CDR2 SNEGSKA (reference sequence). In DNA form, the CDR3 reads TGCAGTGCTAGACCTAGGATAGTTCGGCATTACAATGAGCAGTTCTTC. Protein product: CSARPRIVRHYNEQFF.

This clone has only a few counts. V usage is TRBV6-5 and J usage is TRBJ2-7; D gene uncertain. The ends were cut back, 5 bases at V and 3 bases at J, with 11 bases in the middle. This CDR3 has 13 residues. The germline V gene encodes CDR1 MNHEY and CDR2 SVGAGI. CDR3 region: CASSLDGHYEQYF. The CDR3, as DNA: TGTGCCAGCAGTCTGGACGGGCACTACGAGCAGTACTTC.

V usage is TRBV6-1 and J usage is TRBJ1-2, with D possibly matching TRBD1 (6 bases). Germline-derived CDR1 and CDR2 are MNHNS and SASEGT. CDR3 size: 14 residues. Between the trimmed V and J ends, which lost 5 bases and 10 bases, there was a span of 20 bases. The chain's CDR3 is CASSSLQGSHDYTF. DNA for the CDR3: TGTGCCAGCAGTTCCCTACAGGGATCCCATGACTACACCTTC.

The rearrangement uses TRBV20-1 and TRBJ1-2, with TRBD1 matching over 7 bases. The germline V gene encodes CDR1 DFQATT and CDR2 SNEGSKA (reference sequence). CDR3 length: 15 residues. Unmatched junction bases numbered 8, after V lost 0 bases and J lost 4 bases. This chain's CDR3 is CSARDLGQDVYGYTF. The DNA of the CDR3 is TGCAGTGCTAGAGATCTAGGACAGGACGTCTATGGCTACACCTTC.

This clone was counted a few times. This chain uses TRBV24-1 with TRBJ2-1; TRBD2 matches at 15 bases. The CDR3 runs 16 residues. Germline V CDR1 and CDR2: KGHDR, SFDVKD. The V gene end was trimmed by 3 bases and the J gene end by 10 bases; junction bases not matched to a gene: 6. Written as DNA, the CDR3 is TGTGCCACCAGTGATAGGACTAGCGGGAGGGTACACGAGCAGTTCTTC. It yields the protein CATSDRTSGRVHEQFF.

This chain connects TRBV5-1 to TRBJ2-5; D is possibly TRBD1 or TRBD2 (5 bases each). The V gene's germline CDR1 is SGHRS and CDR2 YFSETQ. Between the trimmed V and J ends, which lost 4 bases and 4 bases, there was a span of 14 bases. The CDR3 is 14 residues long. The CDR3 coding sequence is TGCGCCAGCAGCCTGGGGGAGAGGGGAGAGACCCAGTACTTC. Its translation is CASSLGERGETQYF. The full variable domain, in which reference TRBV5-1 and TRBJ2-5 provide the parts outside the CDR3, is KAGVTQTPRYLIKTRGQQVTLSCSPISGHRSVSWYQQTPGQGLQFLFEYFSETQRNKGNFPGRFSGRQFSNSRSEMNVSTLELGDSALYLCASSLGERGETQYFGPGTRLLVL.

The rearrangement uses TRBV7-2 and TRBJ1-6; D call uncertain. V was trimmed by 1 base and J by 13 bases, leaving 8 bases between them. Germline lookup yields CDR1 SGHTA and CDR2 FQGNSA. CDR3 length equals 12 residues. The CDR3 is CASSLEAVPLHF. The CDR3 nucleotides read TGTGCCAGCAGCTTAGAGGCCGTGCCCCTCCACTTT.